This TCR beta chain appears in the sequencing data of a study of response to subunit inactivated influenza vaccine. Broader study findings: It was suggested by the authors that few new T cells are recruited by each seasonal influenza vaccination.

Of note for this clonotype: The antigen remains undetermined.

TCRdb used MiXCR to reprocess the RT-PCR reads, holding one entry per CDR3 protein. The table records 860,000 or so distinct CDR3 sequences, around 20% of them present only once. Germline CDR1 is DFQATT and CDR2 is SNEGSKA (reference sequence). The germline V and J ends were trimmed by 3 bases and 2 bases, with 10 bases remaining between them. This CDR3 comprises 13 residues. This specimen was PBMCs from blood, taken less than 6 days after vaccination. The TCR sequence derives from a man aged 50 to 59 who received an inactivated influenza vaccine. This chain uses TRBV20-1 with TRBJ1-2; D is unclear. The CDR3 region is CSARSPANYGYTF. The CDR3 nucleotides read TGCAGTGCTAGGTCTCCGGCGAACTATGGCTACACCTTC.